The sequence of this TCR beta chain was determined in a study of T cell responses to AZD1222 COVID-19 vaccine. In the study overall: The analysis combined second doses at about 4 or about 12 weeks. Study results and caveats: Most donors were white British and more were female, and clonal diversity was possibly underestimated.

Generated by immunoSEQ multiplex PCR, the TCRdb table keeps only in-frame clones and is missing some. The repertoire holds 200,000 or so clones, with 90% to 95% as singletons. About this clone: Its specificity is not known.

CDR1 SGDLS and CDR2 YYNGEE come from the germline V gene. The V end was cut by 4 bases, the J end by 0 bases, with 19 bases between. This CDR3 region has 17 residues. The starting material was peripheral blood, obtained on day 0 of AZD1222 vaccination. This receptor was identified in an adult in good health. The chain carries TRBV9 and TRBJ1-2, with D possibly TRBD1 on 6 matching bases. This CDR3 is CASSPLGTLLANYGYTF. The DNA for the CDR3 is TGTGCCAGCAGCCCCTTAGGGACACTGTTAGCTAACTATGGCTACACCTTC.